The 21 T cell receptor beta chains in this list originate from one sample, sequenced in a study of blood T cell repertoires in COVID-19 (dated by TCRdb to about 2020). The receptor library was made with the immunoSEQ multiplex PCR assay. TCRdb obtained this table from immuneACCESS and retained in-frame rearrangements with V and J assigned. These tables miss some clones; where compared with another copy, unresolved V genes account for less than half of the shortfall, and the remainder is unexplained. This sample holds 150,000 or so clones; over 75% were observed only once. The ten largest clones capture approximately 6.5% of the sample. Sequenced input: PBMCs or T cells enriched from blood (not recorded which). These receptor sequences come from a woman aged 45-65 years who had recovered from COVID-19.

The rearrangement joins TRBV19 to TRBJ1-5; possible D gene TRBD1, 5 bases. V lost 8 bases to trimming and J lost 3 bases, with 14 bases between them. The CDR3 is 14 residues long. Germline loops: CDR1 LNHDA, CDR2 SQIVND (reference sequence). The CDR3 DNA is TGTGCCAGTTCAAGACAGCTAAACAATCAGCCCCAGCATTTT. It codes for CASSRQLNNQPQHF.

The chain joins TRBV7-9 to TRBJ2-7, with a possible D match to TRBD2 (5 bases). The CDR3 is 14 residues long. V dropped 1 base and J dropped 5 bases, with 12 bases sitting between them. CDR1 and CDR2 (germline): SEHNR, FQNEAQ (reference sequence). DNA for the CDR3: TGTGCCAGCAGCTTAGAAGGAATCGGGAACGAGCAGTACTTC. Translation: CASSLEGIGNEQYF.

The chain's CDR3 is CASSEGEYQETQYF. CDR3 nucleotide sequence: TGTGCCAGCAGCGAGGGGGAGTACCAAGAGACCCAGTACTTC. The chain joins TRBV2 to TRBJ2-5; the D gene is possibly TRBD1 (6 bases). The CDR3 is 14 amino acids. From germline, CDR1 is SNHLY and CDR2 FYNNEI. Trimming removed 6 bases from V and 0 bases from J, with 11 bases in between. Full variable domain (missing parts from reference TRBV2 and TRBJ2-5): EPEVTQTPSHQVTQMGQEVILRCVPISNHLYFYWYRQILGQKVEFLVSFYNNEISEKSEIFDDQFSVERPDGSNFTLKIRSTKLEDSAMYFCASSEGEYQETQYFGPGTRLLVL.

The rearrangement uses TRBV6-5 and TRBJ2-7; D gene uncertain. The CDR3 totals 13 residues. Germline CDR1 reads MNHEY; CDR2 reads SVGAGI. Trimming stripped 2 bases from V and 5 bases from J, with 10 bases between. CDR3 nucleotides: TGTGCCAGCAGTTACGTCTTAGGAGACGAGCAGTACTTC. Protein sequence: CASSYVLGDEQYF.

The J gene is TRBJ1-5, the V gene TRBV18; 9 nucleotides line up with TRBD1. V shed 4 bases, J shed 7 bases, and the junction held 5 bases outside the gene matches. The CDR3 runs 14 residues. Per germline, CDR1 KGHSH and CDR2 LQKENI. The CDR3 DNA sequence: TGTGCCAGCTCACAGGGGACAGGGCCCCAGCCCCAGCATTTT. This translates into CASSQGTGPQPQHF.

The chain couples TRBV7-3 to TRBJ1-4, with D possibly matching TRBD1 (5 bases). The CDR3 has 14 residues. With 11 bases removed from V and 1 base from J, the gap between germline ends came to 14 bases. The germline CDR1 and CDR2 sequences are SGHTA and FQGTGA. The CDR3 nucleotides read TGTGCCCGGGGGAAGGTAAGAACTAATGAAAAACTGTTTTTT. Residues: CARGKVRTNEKLFF.

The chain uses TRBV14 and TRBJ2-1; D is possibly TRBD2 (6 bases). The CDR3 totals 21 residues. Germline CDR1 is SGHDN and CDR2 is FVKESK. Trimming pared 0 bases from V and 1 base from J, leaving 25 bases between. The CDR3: CASSQDSGRDNVKRSYNEQFF. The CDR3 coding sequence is TGTGCCAGCAGCCAAGATTCCGGGCGGGATAACGTCAAACGTTCCTACAATGAGCAGTTCTTC.

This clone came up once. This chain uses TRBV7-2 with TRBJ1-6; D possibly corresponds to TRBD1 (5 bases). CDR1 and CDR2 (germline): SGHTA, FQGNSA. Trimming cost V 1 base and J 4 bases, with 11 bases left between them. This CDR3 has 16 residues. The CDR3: CASSLEQGLYNSPLHF. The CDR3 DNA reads TGTGCCAGCAGCTTAGAGCAGGGACTTTATAATTCACCCCTCCACTTT.

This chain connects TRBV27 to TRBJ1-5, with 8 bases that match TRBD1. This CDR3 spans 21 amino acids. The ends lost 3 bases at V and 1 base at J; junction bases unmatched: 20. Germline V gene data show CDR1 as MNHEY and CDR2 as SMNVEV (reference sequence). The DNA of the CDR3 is TGTGCCAGCAGTTTCTCTAACCCCGGGACAGGCCGCCCGATAAGCAATCAGCCCCAGCATTTT. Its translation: CASSFSNPGTGRPISNQPQHF.

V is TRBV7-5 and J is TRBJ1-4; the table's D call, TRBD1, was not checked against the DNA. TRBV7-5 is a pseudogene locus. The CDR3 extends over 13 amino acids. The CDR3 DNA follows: TGTGCCAGAAGCTTAGTGGACAGGCCCCCACTGTTTTTT. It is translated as CARSLVDRPPLFF.

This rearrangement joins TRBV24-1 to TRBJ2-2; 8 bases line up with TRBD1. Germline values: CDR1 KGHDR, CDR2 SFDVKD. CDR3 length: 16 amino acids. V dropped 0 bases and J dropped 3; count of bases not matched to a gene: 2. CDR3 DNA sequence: TGTGCCACCAGTGATTTGGGACAGGGAGACACCGGGGAGCTGTTTTTT. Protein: CATSDLGQGDTGELFF.

Here the CDR3 DNA reads TGTGCCAGCAGCTTATCGATAGCCCTCGGCCCACTACCCTACAATGAGCAGTTCTTC. This translates into CASSLSIALGPLPYNEQFF. V usage is TRBV11-3 and J usage is TRBJ2-1; D remains unclear. The germline CDR1 and CDR2 sequences are SGHNT and YENEEA. Trimming took off 2 bases at V and 2 bases at J, with 22 bases between the two ends. This CDR3 is built from 19 residues.

CDR3 amino acids: CASSLSGQVNTGELFF. CDR3 DNA: TGCGCCAGCAGCTTATCCGGACAGGTGAACACCGGGGAGCTGTTTTTT. V usage is TRBV5-1 and J usage is TRBJ2-2, with TRBD1 matching over 7 bases. Losses at the gene ends were 2 bases for V and 1 base for J; bases not matched to a gene: 5. This CDR3 comprises 16 residues. Germline V gene sequence: CDR1 SGHRS, CDR2 YFSETQ.

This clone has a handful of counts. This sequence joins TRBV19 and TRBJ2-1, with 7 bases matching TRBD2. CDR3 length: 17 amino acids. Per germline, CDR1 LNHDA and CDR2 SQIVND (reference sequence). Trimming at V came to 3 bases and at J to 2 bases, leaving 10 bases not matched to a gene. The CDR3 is CASSIGAGVYAYNEQFF. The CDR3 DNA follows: TGTGCCAGTAGTATTGGGGCGGGGGTGTATGCCTACAATGAGCAGTTCTTC.

The CDR3, as DNA: TGTGCCAGCAGCGTAGGTGGGGCTAGCGGGACCTACGAGCAGTACTTC. This gives the protein CASSVGGASGTYEQYF. This sequence joins TRBV9 and TRBJ2-7; 9 bases are a match to TRBD2. J lost 2 bases, V lost 0 bases, and 6 bases had no gene match. The V gene's germline CDR1 is SGDLS and CDR2 YYNGEE. The CDR3 has 16 amino acids.

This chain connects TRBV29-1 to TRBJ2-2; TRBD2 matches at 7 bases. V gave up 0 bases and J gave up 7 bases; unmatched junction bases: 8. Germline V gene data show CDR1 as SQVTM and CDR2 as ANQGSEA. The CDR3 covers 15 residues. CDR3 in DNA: TGCAGCGTTGAAGAACTCCGGGGAGGGTTCGGGGAGCTGTTTTTT. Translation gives CSVEELRGGFGELFF.

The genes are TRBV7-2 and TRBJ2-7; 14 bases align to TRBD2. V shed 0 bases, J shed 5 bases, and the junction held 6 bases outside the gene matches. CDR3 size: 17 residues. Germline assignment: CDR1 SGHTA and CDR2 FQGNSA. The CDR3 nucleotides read TGTGCCAGCAGCTTAGCTGGGACTAGCGGGAGTCTGAACGAGCAGTACTTC. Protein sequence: CASSLAGTSGSLNEQYF.

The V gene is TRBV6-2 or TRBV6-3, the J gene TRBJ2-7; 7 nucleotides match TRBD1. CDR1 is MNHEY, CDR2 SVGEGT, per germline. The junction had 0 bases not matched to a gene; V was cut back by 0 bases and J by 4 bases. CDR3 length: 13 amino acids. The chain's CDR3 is CASSYSTGYEQYF. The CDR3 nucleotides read TGTGCCAGCAGTTACTCGACAGGGTACGAGCAGTACTTC.

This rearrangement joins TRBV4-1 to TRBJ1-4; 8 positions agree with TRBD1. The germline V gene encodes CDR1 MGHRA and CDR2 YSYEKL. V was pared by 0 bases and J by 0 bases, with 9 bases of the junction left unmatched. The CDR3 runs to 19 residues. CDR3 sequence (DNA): TGCGCCAGCAGCCAAGAGCGACAGGGGAGTAGTGCAACTAATGAAAAACTGTTTTTT. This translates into CASSQERQGSSATNEKLFF.

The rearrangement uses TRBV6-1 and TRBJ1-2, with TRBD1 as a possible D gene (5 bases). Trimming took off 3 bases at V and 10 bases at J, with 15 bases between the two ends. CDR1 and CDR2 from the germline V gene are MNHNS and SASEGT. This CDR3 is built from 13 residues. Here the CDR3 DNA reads TGTGCCAGCAGTGAGAACAGGTCGCGAGACTACACCTTC. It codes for CASSENRSRDYTF.

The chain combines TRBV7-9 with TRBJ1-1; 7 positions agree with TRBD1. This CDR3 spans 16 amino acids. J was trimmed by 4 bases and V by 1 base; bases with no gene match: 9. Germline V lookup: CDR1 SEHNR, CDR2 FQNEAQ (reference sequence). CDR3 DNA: TGTGCCAGCAGCTTAGAAGGGGTCCCAGGGGGCACTGAAGCTTTCTTT. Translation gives CASSLEGVPGGTEAFF.